These T cell receptor beta chains were read from a single sample in a study of blood T cell repertoires in COVID-19. Generated by immunoSEQ multiplex PCR, the TCRdb table keeps only in-frame clones and is missing some. This table holds about 130,000 clones, roughly 80% found once. Sequencing input: PBMCs or T cells enriched from blood (not recorded which). These receptors all stem from a middle-aged man who had recovered from COVID-19. Each CDR3 is given with its conserved first and last residue. A D gene is named only where the DNA matches it firmly. Not all rows give a size; the values are once, few, many and, for expanded clones, a class.

v_gene	j_gene	d_gene	abundance	CDR3aa	CDR3nt
TRBV7-2	TRBJ2-1	TRBD2	.	CASSLGGTSVSNEQFF	TGTGCCAGCAGCTTAGGGGGGACTAGCGTGTCCAATGAGCAGTTCTTC
TRBV27	TRBJ1-5	.	.	CASSLYGQRNQPQHF	TGTGCCAGCAGTTTATATGGACAGCGCAATCAGCCCCAGCATTTT
TRBV13	TRBJ2-2	.	.	CASSLMTTNTGELFF	TGTGCCAGCAGCTTGATGACAACGAACACCGGGGAGCTGTTTTTT
TRBV27	TRBJ2-1	TRBD1	few	CASSLQRGQRNEQFF	TGTGCCAGCAGTTTACAACGGGGACAGCGCAATGAGCAGTTCTTC
TRBV27	TRBJ2-7	.	.	CASSLSSTSYEQYF	TGTGCCAGCAGTTTATCTTCTACGTCCTACGAGCAGTACTTC
TRBV7-8	TRBJ2-5	TRBD2	.	CASSLGTSGGVRQETQYF	TGTGCCAGCAGCTTGGGTACTAGCGGGGGGGTGAGACAAGAGACCCAGTACTTC
TRBV5-1	TRBJ1-4	.	.	CASSLGQGYEKLFF	TGCGCCAGCAGCTTGGGTCAGGGGTATGAAAAACTGTTTTTT
TRBV6-5	TRBJ2-7	.	.	CASSYTGTTVAYEQYF	TGTGCCAGCAGCTACACAGGGACTACTGTAGCCTACGAGCAGTACTTC
TRBV5-1	TRBJ1-1	.	once	CASSPISGPVSMNTEAFF	TGCGCCAGCAGCCCCATTTCAGGGCCGGTGAGTATGAACACTGAAGCTTTCTTT
TRBV21-1	TRBJ1-5	.	.	CASSKRTPYQPQHF	TGTGCCAGCAGCAAACGAACACCCTATCAGCCCCAGCATTTT
TRBV5-1	TRBJ1-2	.	.	CASNPGGNYGYTF	TGCGCCAGCAACCCAGGAGGGAACTATGGCTACACCTTC
TRBV5-5	TRBJ1-1	TRBD1	once	CASSPGTAEAFF	TGTGCCAGCAGCCCAGGGACAGCCGAAGCTTTCTTT
TRBV5-1	TRBJ2-4	.	.	CASSFDSTKNIQYF	TGCGCCAGCAGCTTTGACAGTACCAAAAACATTCAGTACTTC
TRBV6-5	TRBJ1-1	TRBD1	.	CASSYGWKGTANEAFF	TGTGCCAGCAGTTACGGGTGGAAAGGGACAGCCAACGAAGCTTTCTTT
TRBV5-1	TRBJ2-5	TRBD2	.	CASSRRGAIEYQETQYF	TGCGCCAGCAGCCGGCGGGGGGCGATCGAGTACCAAGAGACCCAGTACTTC
TRBV14	TRBJ1-3	.	.	CASSSFSGNTIYF	TGTGCCAGCAGTAGTTTCTCTGGAAACACCATATATTTT
TRBV5-4	TRBJ2-5	TRBD2	.	CASSPRTSVQETQYF	TGTGCCAGCAGCCCCCGGACTAGCGTGCAAGAGACCCAGTACTTC
TRBV7-9	TRBJ2-7	.	.	CASSLGAEQYF	TGTGCCAGCAGCTTAGGGGCAGAGCAGTACTTC
TRBV3-1/TRBV3-2	TRBJ1-1	.	.	CASSRAGTEAFF	TGTGCCTCCTCCCGGGCGGGAACTGAAGCTTTCTTT
TRBV5-1	TRBJ1-1	.	.	CASSLVATSTEAFF	TGCGCCAGCAGCTTGGTAGCCACGTCCACTGAAGCTTTCTTT
TRBV5-1	TRBJ2-3	.	.	CASGKTAMRATDTQYF	TGCGCCAGCGGAAAGACAGCTATGAGAGCCACAGATACGCAGTATTTT
TRBV28	TRBJ2-1	.	.	CASSAATGAYNEQFF	TGTGCCAGCAGCGCTGCGACCGGGGCCTACAATGAGCAGTTCTTC
TRBV6-5	TRBJ1-5	.	.	CASSIGQSSNPQHF	TGTGCCAGCAGTATTGGACAATCCTCCAACCCCCAGCATTTT
TRBV19	TRBJ1-1	TRBD1	.	CASSLVTGGIAEAFF	TGTGCCAGTAGTCTAGTGACAGGGGGCATCGCTGAAGCTTTCTTT
TRBV27	TRBJ2-1	.	.	CASGPRGGASNEQFF	TGTGCCAGCGGGCCGAGGGGGGGTGCCTCCAATGAGCAGTTCTTC
TRBV7-9	TRBJ2-2	.	.	CASSLVGANTGELFF	TGTGCCAGCAGCTTAGTGGGGGCAAACACCGGGGAGCTGTTTTTT
TRBV5-1	TRBJ2-3	.	.	CASSQSGATTDTQYF	TGCGCCAGCAGCCAATCAGGGGCTACCACAGATACGCAGTATTTT
TRBV14	TRBJ1-1	.	.	CASSQDSFGNTEAFF	TGTGCCAGCAGCCAAGATTCCTTCGGGAACACTGAAGCTTTCTTT
TRBV9	TRBJ2-3	TRBD1	.	CASSLGTGGENTQYF	TGTGCCAGCAGCCTCGGGACAGGGGGCGAGAATACGCAGTATTTT
TRBV5-5	TRBJ2-1	.	.	CASSDNGPRLNNEQFF	TGTGCCAGCAGCGATAACGGTCCAAGACTTAACAATGAGCAGTTCTTC
TRBV28	TRBJ2-1	TRBD2	once	CASSPHSGTSGGNEQFF	TGTGCCAGCAGTCCACACAGCGGGACTAGCGGAGGTAATGAGCAGTTCTTC
TRBV27	TRBJ1-2	TRBD1	.	CASRLQGYGDGYTF	TGTGCCAGCAGACTACAGGGGTATGGCGATGGCTACACCTTC
TRBV4-1	TRBJ1-5	.	.	CASSQDSQGHQPQHF	TGCGCCAGCAGCCAAGACTCGCAGGGGCATCAGCCCCAGCATTTT
TRBV19	TRBJ1-1	.	.	CASGPSTNTEAFF	TGTGCCAGTGGGCCTTCCACGAACACTGAAGCTTTCTTT
TRBV6-2/TRBV6-3	TRBJ2-3	TRBD2	.	CASSYSKRLAGGTDTQYF	TGTGCCAGCAGTTACTCGAAACGGCTAGCGGGGGGTACAGATACGCAGTATTTT
TRBV5-1	TRBJ2-4	TRBD1	.	CASSPEDRAGFNIQYF	TGCGCCAGCAGCCCGGAGGACAGGGCCGGGTTTAACATTCAGTACTTC
TRBV11-2	TRBJ2-7	TRBD2	.	CASSLTPAGGHEQYF	TGTGCCAGCAGCTTGACCCCAGCGGGGGGTCACGAGCAGTACTTC
TRBV3-1/TRBV3-2	TRBJ1-1	.	.	CASSQDSRGGMAFF	TGTGCCAGCAGCCAAGATTCCAGGGGAGGGATGGCTTTCTTT
TRBV7-2	TRBJ1-1	.	.	CASSLSGSWGAEAFF	TGTGCCAGCAGCTTAAGCGGCTCATGGGGGGCTGAAGCTTTCTTT
TRBV15	TRBJ1-3	TRBD1	.	CATSRVRQGAGNTIYF	TGTGCCACCAGCAGAGTGCGGCAGGGGGCTGGAAACACCATATATTTT
TRBV28	TRBJ2-2	.	.	CASSLSQGIGELFF	TGTGCCAGCAGTTTATCCCAGGGTATCGGGGAGCTGTTTTTT
TRBV2	TRBJ1-5	.	.	CASTTGTIGNQPQHF	TGTGCCAGCACCACAGGGACGATTGGCAATCAGCCCCAGCATTTT
TRBV7-2	TRBJ2-6	TRBD1	.	CASSFRRGLGANVLTF	TGTGCCAGCAGCTTTCGAAGGGGGCTGGGGGCCAACGTCCTGACTTTC
TRBV7-2	TRBJ2-1	.	once	CASSLVPRYNEQFF	TGTGCCAGCAGCTTAGTCCCCCGCTACAATGAGCAGTTCTTC
TRBV6-2/TRBV6-3	TRBJ1-5	.	.	CASSDGQILPQHF	TGTGCCAGCAGTGACGGACAGATCCTTCCCCAGCATTTT
TRBV19	TRBJ2-3	.	once	CASKRSNTDTQYF	TGTGCCAGTAAGCGGTCCAACACAGATACGCAGTATTTT
TRBV4-2	TRBJ1-4	TRBD1	.	CASSQEQQGDEKLFF	TGTGCCAGCAGCCAAGAACAACAGGGGGATGAAAAACTGTTTTTT
TRBV27	TRBJ2-7	TRBD1	.	CASSLGPGQGGYEQYF	TGTGCCAGCAGTTTGGGACCGGGACAGGGTGGCTACGAGCAGTACTTC
TRBV7-7	TRBJ2-5	TRBD2	.	CASSSRRGGEETQYF	TGTGCTAGCAGCTCCCGGCGGGGGGGCGAAGAGACCCAGTACTTC
TRBV6-5	TRBJ2-7	TRBD1	few	CASTLDRAPTYEQYF	TGTGCCAGCACCTTGGACAGGGCCCCCACCTACGAGCAGTACTTC
TRBV7-8	TRBJ2-3	.	.	CASSPTPPQGTHIDTQYF	TGTGCCAGCAGCCCCACCCCCCCCCAGGGCACTCACATTGATACGCAGTATTTT
TRBV5-1	TRBJ2-5	TRBD1	.	CASSPGTGAQETQYF	TGCGCCAGCAGCCCGGGGACAGGGGCACAAGAGACCCAGTACTTC
TRBV30	TRBJ2-7	.	few	CAWIRAGTYEQYF	TGTGCCTGGATCAGAGCAGGGACCTACGAGCAGTACTTC
TRBV9	TRBJ2-1	TRBD2	.	CASSPQGLAGFESYNEQFF	TGTGCCAGCAGCCCCCAGGGACTAGCGGGGTTTGAGTCCTACAATGAGCAGTTCTTC
TRBV5-4	TRBJ2-5	.	.	CASTIQGRETQYF	TGTGCCAGCACCATCCAGGGGAGAGAGACCCAGTACTTC